These 27 T cell receptor beta chains share one sample of origin, sequenced in a study of T cell responses to AZD1222 COVID-19 vaccine. TCRdb keeps only in-frame clones here, not all; method: immunoSEQ multiplex PCR. The sample holds 75,000 to 100,000 clones, roughly 90% seen once. The sequencing here drew on peripheral blood, taken on day 0 of AZD1222 vaccination. These receptors all come from an adult in good health.

This chain connects TRBV11-2 to TRBJ1-3; 7 positions match TRBD1. This CDR3 has 15 amino acids. V lost 5 bases and J lost 6; bases outside the gene matches: 10. Germline CDR1 and CDR2: SGHAT and FQNNGV. The CDR3 coding sequence is TGTGCCAGCAGCCCCTTGACAGGGTTTCTAAACACCATATATTTT. Protein product: CASSPLTGFLNTIYF.

This clone was observed a few times. The chain employs TRBV18 and TRBJ1-1; D gene ambiguous. The CDR3 is 15 residues long. CDR1 is KGHSH, CDR2 LQKENI, per germline. Trimming stripped 5 bases from V and 0 bases from J, with 13 bases between. CDR3 in DNA: TGTGCCAGCTCAGGGGTTTACCCCTTGAACACTGAAGCTTTCTTT. Encoded protein: CASSGVYPLNTEAFF.

The chain carries TRBV4-1 and TRBJ1-4, with a possible D match to TRBD1 (5 bases). CDR3 length equals 17 residues. The V and J ends lost 1 base and 0 bases respectively, with 12 bases between them. The germline V gene encodes CDR1 MGHRA and CDR2 YSYEKL. CDR3 in amino acids: CASSQAGRAATNEKLFF. DNA for the CDR3: TGCGCCAGCAGCCAAGCCGGCAGGGCTGCAACTAATGAAAAACTGTTTTTT.

The gene calls are TRBV3-1 (or the pseudogene TRBV3-2) and TRBJ1-2; D possibly corresponds to TRBD1 (5 bases). V lost 0 bases and J 4 bases, leaving 9 bases between the germline ends. This CDR3 is built from 14 residues. CDR1 and CDR2 (germline): LGHDT, YNNKEL (reference sequence). CDR3 sequence reads: CASSQEGVIYGYTF. The CDR3 DNA reads TGTGCCAGCAGCCAAGAAGGGGTCATCTATGGCTACACCTTC.

V and J are TRBV7-2 and TRBJ1-3; D gene unclear. The CDR3 runs 14 residues. The ends were cut back, 5 bases at V and 4 bases at J, with 12 bases in the middle. Germline CDR1 and CDR2: SGHTA and FQGNSA. CDR3 loop: CASSRPGLGNTIYF. CDR3 nucleotide sequence: TGTGCCAGCAGCCGGCCGGGTCTCGGAAACACCATATATTTT.

V usage is TRBV19 and J usage is TRBJ2-4; D is ambiguous. The V gene lost 3 bases and the J gene lost 0 bases, with 9 bases spanning the gap. Per the germline V gene, CDR1 is LNHDA and CDR2 is SQIVND (reference sequence). CDR3 length equals 15 residues. The CDR3 coding sequence is TGTGCCAGTAGTATGGTAGCCAGAGCCAAAAACATTCAGTACTTC. It translates to CASSMVARAKNIQYF.

The chain links TRBV9 to TRBJ1-1; 7 nucleotides line up with TRBD1. V shed 4 bases and J 11 bases; nucleotides not matched to a gene: 8. Looked up from germline, CDR1 is SGDLS and CDR2 is YYNGEE. The CDR3 extends over 12 amino acids. The CDR3 protein is CASSPQGGLAFF. CDR3 nucleotide sequence: TGTGCCAGCAGCCCCCAGGGGGGTTTGGCTTTCTTT.

The chain uses TRBV30 and TRBJ1-2; 7 bases are shared with TRBD1. The CDR3 covers 12 residues. With V trimmed by 5 bases and J by 4 bases, 4 bases remained unmatched. Germline V gives CDR1 GTSNPN, CDR2 SVGIG (reference sequence). As DNA, the CDR3 is TGTGCCTGGGAGACAGGGACCTATGGCTACACCTTC. It yields the protein CAWETGTYGYTF.

The chain carries TRBV6-4 and TRBJ1-1; D is uncertain. Per germline, CDR1 MRHNA and CDR2 SNTAGT. The germline V and J ends were trimmed by 4 bases and 4 bases, with 10 bases remaining between them. The length of the CDR3 is 13 residues. CDR3 residues: CASSVIEGTEAFF. As DNA, the CDR3 is TGTGCCAGCAGTGTTATCGAAGGCACTGAAGCTTTCTTT.

J is TRBJ1-4 and V is TRBV7-9, with 7 bases fitting TRBD1. CDR3 length equals 15 residues. CDR1 is SEHNR and CDR2 is FQNEAQ in the germline V gene (reference sequence). V lost 0 bases, J lost 8 bases, and 6 bases stayed unmatched. CDR3 residues: CASSLARQGWEKLFF. CDR3 in DNA: TGTGCCAGCAGCTTAGCGCGACAGGGATGGGAAAAACTGTTTTTT.

This clone was observed a single time. The J gene is TRBJ1-5, the V gene TRBV2, with a tentative D call TRBD1 (6 bases). Between the trimmed V and J ends, which lost 3 bases and 5 bases, there was a span of 11 bases. Germline CDR1 is SNHLY and CDR2 is FYNNEI. There are 14 residues in the CDR3. The CDR3 sequence is CASSDRGLDQPQHF. CDR3 DNA: TGTGCCAGCAGTGACAGGGGACTCGATCAGCCCCAGCATTTT.

The chain links TRBV6-5 to TRBJ2-1; 10 nucleotides agree with TRBD1. Trimming removed 2 bases from V and 5 bases from J; junction bases left unmatched: 6. The CDR3 is 16 amino acids. Germline loops: CDR1 MNHEY, CDR2 SVGAGI. For the CDR3, the DNA is TGTGCCAGCAGTTACCCGGGACAGGGGAGGAACAATGAGCAGTTCTTC. Amino acids: CASSYPGQGRNNEQFF.

The chain is built from TRBV10-3 and TRBJ2-5; D ambiguous. Germline CDR1 and CDR2: ENHRY and SYGVKD. This CDR3 has 13 amino acids. The ends were cut back, 0 bases at V and 3 bases at J, with 5 bases in the middle. CDR3 sequence (DNA): TGTGCCATCAGTGAGTCAATGGAAGAGACCCAGTACTTC. It codes for CAISESMEETQYF.

The V gene is TRBV6-1, the J gene TRBJ1-3, with D possibly matching TRBD1 (5 bases). Between the trimmed V and J ends, which lost 0 bases and 2 bases, there was a span of 5 bases. CDR3 length equals 14 residues. In germline, CDR1 is MNHNS, CDR2 SASEGT. CDR3 loop: CASSEAGAGNTIYF. The CDR3 DNA reads as TGTGCCAGCAGTGAAGCGGGGGCTGGAAACACCATATATTTT.

The chain has TRBV6-5 and TRBJ2-5, with D uncertain. V was cut by 5 bases and J by 4 bases, with 14 bases left in between. The CDR3 runs to 14 residues. Looked up from germline, CDR1 is MNHEY and CDR2 is SVGAGI. The CDR3 reads CASSPQLERETQYF. CDR3 nucleotides: TGTGCCAGCAGTCCCCAGCTGGAGAGAGAGACCCAGTACTTC.

This chain uses TRBV5-1 with TRBJ2-1; 11 nucleotides match TRBD1. The J segment lost 7 bases and the V segment lost 4 bases, leaving 7 bases of the junction unmatched. Per germline, CDR1 SGHRS and CDR2 YFSETQ. There are 15 residues in the CDR3. The CDR3 sequence: CASSPGQGAKNEQFF. The CDR3 bases are TGCGCCAGCAGCCCCGGACAGGGGGCAAAAAATGAGCAGTTCTTC.

The chain uses TRBV27 and TRBJ1-5; TRBD1 agrees at 8 bases. The CDR3 length is 15 residues. Trimming took 4 bases from V and 3 from J; bases not matched to a gene: 5. Germline lookup yields CDR1 MNHEY and CDR2 SMNVEV (reference sequence). The CDR3, as DNA: TGTGCCAGCAGTTCTGACAGGGGACCCAATCAGCCCCAGCATTTT. The encoded protein is CASSSDRGPNQPQHF.

This chain uses TRBV11-1 with TRBJ2-7; TRBD1 matches 9 bases. The CDR3 has 14 residues. The germline V gene encodes CDR1 SGHAT and CDR2 FQDESV (reference sequence). V lost 4 bases, J lost 6 bases, and 7 bases stayed unmatched. In DNA form, the CDR3 reads TGTGCCAGCAGCTCCGGGACAGGGCCAGGCGAGCAGTACTTC. Encoded protein: CASSSGTGPGEQYF.

The CDR3: CASSGPDRGGYEQYF. The CDR3 DNA reads TGTGCCAGCAGTGGCCCGGACAGGGGAGGCTACGAGCAGTACTTC. The rearrangement uses TRBV25-1 and TRBJ2-7; TRBD1 agrees at 9 bases. V lost 4 bases to trimming and J lost 3 bases; unmatched junction nucleotides: 7. CDR3 size: 15 residues. Germline values: CDR1 MGHDK, CDR2 SYGVNS.

The chain combines TRBV30 with TRBJ2-1; 12 bases agree with TRBD2. CDR1 is GTSNPN, CDR2 SVGIG, per germline (reference sequence). V lost 1 base and J lost 0; bases outside the gene matches: 7. CDR3 size: 18 residues. CDR3 in amino acids: CAWSGSSGRVSSYNEQFF. In DNA form, the CDR3 reads TGTGCCTGGAGTGGCTCTAGCGGGAGGGTGAGCTCCTACAATGAGCAGTTCTTC.

The chain is built from TRBV5-1 and TRBJ2-1; either TRBD1 or TRBD2 may fit D (5 bases each). Germline CDR1 reads SGHRS; CDR2 reads YFSETQ. The CDR3 covers 16 residues. Trimming shortened V by 2 bases and J by 0 bases, and 12 bases separated the two germline ends. The CDR3 protein is CASSFIWGSSYNEQFF. The CDR3 DNA follows: TGCGCCAGCAGCTTTATATGGGGGAGCTCCTACAATGAGCAGTTCTTC.

This chain joins TRBV12-5 and TRBJ1-2, with D uncertain. The CDR3 consists of 12 residues. The V end was cut by 3 bases, the J end by 12 bases, with 14 bases between. Germline-derived CDR1 and CDR2 are LGHNT and FRNRAP. CDR3 sequence reads: CASGFGRGYDTF. The DNA of the CDR3 is TGTGCTAGTGGTTTTGGTCGTGGGTACGACACCTTC.

The rearrangement uses TRBV15 and TRBJ2-7, with D possibly TRBD2 on 6 matching bases. The CDR3 consists of 14 residues. The germline V gene encodes CDR1 LNHNV and CDR2 YYDKDF (reference sequence). V lost 0 bases and J 3 bases, leaving 9 bases between the germline ends. For the CDR3, the DNA is TGTGCCACCAGCAGAGATCTAGCGAGCTACGAGCAGTACTTC. Its protein product is CATSRDLASYEQYF.

This sequence joins TRBV7-8 and TRBJ2-1; 9 bases fit TRBD2. The V segment lost 4 bases and the J segment 3 bases; nucleotides outside the gene matches: 7. Germline V CDR1 and CDR2: SGHVS, FQNEAQ. The CDR3 runs 16 residues. The CDR3 region has the DNA TGTGCCAGCAGCTCTCTTAGCGGGAGACTCTACAATGAGCAGTTCTTC. This gives the protein CASSSLSGRLYNEQFF. The variable domain in full, completed from reference TRBV7-8 and TRBJ2-1, reads GAGVSQSPRYKVAKRGQDVALRCDPISGHVSLFWYQQALGQGPEFLTYFQNEAQLDKSGLPSDRFFAERPEGSVSTLKIQRTQQEDSAVYLCASSSLSGRLYNEQFFGPGTRLTVL.

The chain combines TRBV7-3 with TRBJ2-3; D is possibly TRBD2 (6 bases). The V gene lost 0 bases and the J gene lost 3 bases, with 10 bases spanning the gap. CDR1 is SGHTA and CDR2 is FQGTGA in the germline V gene. The CDR3 runs to 15 residues. The CDR3 DNA reads as TGTGCCAGCAGCTTAACGAGACTAGTTACAGATACGCAGTATTTT. Translated: CASSLTRLVTDTQYF.

The chain employs TRBV7-8 and TRBJ2-5; weak D call: TRBD1 (6 bases). Trimming took 5 bases from V and 3 from J, leaving 16 bases between them. The germline V gene encodes CDR1 SGHVS and CDR2 FQNEAQ. CDR3 length equals 15 residues. The CDR3 loop is CASSQSGTIEETQYF. CDR3 nucleotides: TGTGCCAGCAGCCAATCCGGGACAATCGAAGAGACCCAGTACTTC.

The chain employs TRBV12-3 or TRBV12-4 and TRBJ1-4; D is undetermined. This CDR3 comprises 12 residues. V was pared by 5 bases and J by 8 bases, with 9 bases between. The chain's CDR3 is CASSVNGEKLFF. The CDR3 region has the DNA TGTGCCAGCAGTGTGAACGGGGAAAAACTGTTTTTT.